This T cell receptor (beta chain) was sequenced in a study of cytomegalovirus exposure and HLA in healthy donors. Study-wide context: Earlier findings included over 90 million unique TCR beta sequences obtained from about 179 million T cells. Out of 398 genotyped donors, less than 85% belonged to the Caucasian-associated ancestry cluster. Whole-study findings and limits: Across all donors, roughly uniform sequencing depth was an assumption of the presence/absence analyses. Three CMV-associated chains were confirmed in vitro to be specific for CMV antigens.

Primers included in the PCR were 60 Vbeta and 13 Jbeta primers. The assay was immunoSEQ multiplex PCR, and TCRdb's table has in-frame clones only and misses some. This table lists around 190,000 clones. CDR3 length: 16 residues. Between the trimmed V and J ends, which lost 2 bases and 2 bases, there was a span of 10 bases. Per the germline V gene, CDR1 is SNHLY and CDR2 is FYNNEI. As for this clone: The target antigen is unknown.

The rearrangement links TRBV2 to TRBJ2-6, with a possible D match to TRBD1 (6 bases). The sequence was obtained from a woman in her twenties or thirties in good health and CMV-seropositive. Sample: PBMCs. CDR3 in DNA: TGTGCCAGCAGTGAACCCGAGGGGGCTGGGGCCAACGTCCTGACTTTC. Translated, it gives CASSEPEGAGANVLTF.